Listed below are T cell receptor beta chains from one sample, sequenced in a study of cytomegalovirus exposure and HLA in healthy donors. Method: immunoSEQ multiplex PCR; TCRdb's copy keeps in-frame clones and lacks some. This sample has approximately 140,000 clones, with roughly 80% found just once. The sample taken for sequencing was PBMCs. These receptors originate from a boy younger than 18 in good health and CMV-seronegative. CDR3s include the opening cysteine and the closing phenylalanine or tryptophan. A D gene is named only where the DNA matches it firmly. Only part of the rows carry a size: once, few, many, or a class if the clone is expanded.

abundance,v_gene,d_gene,j_gene,CDR3nt,CDR3aa
few,TRBV2,-,TRBJ1-5,TGTGCCAGCAGTGATATACAGGAAGGCAATCAGCCCCAGCATTTT,CASSDIQEGNQPQHF
-,TRBV5-1,TRBD2,TRBJ2-3,TGCGCCAGCAGCTTGGGACTAGCGGTTAGCACAGATACGCAGTATTTT,CASSLGLAVSTDTQYF
-,TRBV5-1,TRBD1,TRBJ1-1,TGCGCCAGCAGCCCCGACAGGGGCACTGAAGCTTTCTTT,CASSPDRGTEAFF
-,TRBV12-5,TRBD1,TRBJ2-5,TGTGCTAGTGGCCCGGGACAGGGGGCCGAGACCCAGTACTTC,CASGPGQGAETQYF
-,TRBV29-1,-,TRBJ2-7,TGCAGCGTTAAGGGGGTTAAGGTCGAGCAGTACTTC,CSVKGVKVEQYF
few,TRBV5-1,TRBD2,TRBJ2-3,TGCGCCAGCAGCTTGGGCGCTAGCGGAACTAGCACAGATACGCAGTATTTT,CASSLGASGTSTDTQYF
-,TRBV11-1,-,TRBJ2-1,TGTGCCAGCAGCTTGAGCGGCTACAATGAGCAGTTCTTC,CASSLSGYNEQFF
-,TRBV29-1,TRBD2,TRBJ2-7,TGCAGCGTCGTCCCGACTAGCGGGAGGTTGTACGAGCAGTACTTC,CSVVPTSGRLYEQYF
-,TRBV5-1,-,TRBJ1-1,TGCGCCAGCAGCTTAGCCGGCGGTCTGAACACTGAAGCTTTCTTT,CASSLAGGLNTEAFF
-,TRBV5-1,-,TRBJ1-5,TGCGCCAGCAGCTTGCCATCGGTGGAAGGGGATAGCAATCAGCCCCAGCATTTT,CASSLPSVEGDSNQPQHF
-,TRBV27,-,TRBJ1-5,TGTGCCAGCAGCCGGACAGATAGCAATCAGCCCCAGCATTTT,CASSRTDSNQPQHF
-,TRBV11-1,TRBD1,TRBJ2-1,TGTGCCAGCAGCGCCGACAGGGCTCAATATGAGCAGTTCTTC,CASSADRAQYEQFF
-,TRBV10-3,-,TRBJ1-4,TGTGCCATCAGTCCGACAGGAAGTAATGAAAAACTGTTTTTT,CAISPTGSNEKLFF
-,TRBV30,TRBD2,TRBJ2-3,TGTGCCTGGGTCCCGGGGGGGCGCATTAATACGCAGTATTTT,CAWVPGGRINTQYF
once,TRBV11-2,-,TRBJ1-4,TGTGCCAGCAGCTTATATACAGCAACTAATGAAAAACTGTTTTTT,CASSLYTATNEKLFF
-,TRBV5-6,TRBD1,TRBJ1-3,TGTGCCAGCAGCTTCGGACAGGGGGCGAGAAACACCATATATTTT,CASSFGQGARNTIYF
-,TRBV27,TRBD2,TRBJ2-1,TGTGCCAGCCGGAGCGGGGCTACCTACAATGAGCAGTTCTTC,CASRSGATYNEQFF
-,TRBV10-3,TRBD1,TRBJ2-7,TGTGCCACTGACAGGGGGAACAACGAGCAGTACTTC,CATDRGNNEQYF
few,TRBV6-6,-,TRBJ2-1,TGTGCCAGCAGTTACCGGCTAGTAGGCAATGAGCAGTTCTTC,CASSYRLVGNEQFF
-,TRBV30,TRBD1,TRBJ2-2,TGTGCGAACAGACAGGGTGAAGTCACCGGGGAGCTGTTTTTT,CANRQGEVTGELFF
-,TRBV30,TRBD1,TRBJ2-1,TGTGCCTGGAGTGTGGGACAGGGGGTGGTCAATGAGCAGTTCTTC,CAWSVGQGVVNEQFF
-,TRBV10-3,-,TRBJ1-1,TGTGCCATCAGTCCCTTCGGGGGGAACCTGAACACTGAAGCTTTCTTT,CAISPFGGNLNTEAFF
-,TRBV30,TRBD1,TRBJ1-4,TGTGCCTGGGAGAGGACAGGTGGTGAAAAACTGTTTTTT,CAWERTGGEKLFF
-,TRBV2,-,TRBJ2-7,TGTGCCAGCAGTGAATCGGCCCGCCAGGCCTACGAGCAGTACTTC,CASSESARQAYEQYF
-,TRBV9,-,TRBJ2-1,TGTGCCAGCAGCGCACTTTCAGGGATGCAAACCTACAATGAGCAGTTCTTC,CASSALSGMQTYNEQFF
-,TRBV9,-,TRBJ2-7,TGTGCCAGCAGCGTAGGAGGCGGGACCTACGAGCAGTACTTC,CASSVGGGTYEQYF
-,TRBV7-8,-,TRBJ2-7,TGTGCCAGCAGCCCGGGTGTCGGGGTCGCCTACGAGCAGTACTTC,CASSPGVGVAYEQYF